This passage covers 26 T cell receptor beta chains from one sample sequenced in a study of blood T cell repertoires in COVID-19. The assay was immunoSEQ multiplex PCR, and TCRdb's table has in-frame clones only and misses some. This sample has 300,000 to 450,000 clones, with about 87% found just once. Sequenced: PBMCs or T cells enriched from blood (not recorded which). These receptors were obtained from a young man who had recovered from COVID-19.

The chain couples TRBV11-2 to TRBJ1-3; D is uncertain. The CDR3 is 15 amino acids. Trimming stripped 6 bases from V and 0 bases from J, with 12 bases between. The germline V gene has CDR1 SGHAT and CDR2 FQNNGV. The CDR3 DNA reads as TGTGCCAGCAGGGACTTTCTGTCCTCTGGAAACACCATATATTTT. Protein: CASRDFLSSGNTIYF. The entire variable domain, with the rest obtained from reference TRBV11-2 and TRBJ1-3, is as follows: EAGVAQSPRYKIIEKRQSVAFWCNPISGHATLYWYQQILGQGPKLLIQFQNNGVVDDSQLPKDRFSAERLKGVDSTLKIQPAKLEDSAVYLCASRDFLSSGNTIYFGEGSWLTVV.

The V gene is TRBV1, the J gene TRBJ2-1; TRBD2 reflects the table's D call only, with no check against the DNA. TRBV1 represents a pseudogene. This CDR3 has 14 amino acids. In DNA, the CDR3 is TGCACCAGCAGCCATGGGACTCCCGGGGCGGAGCAGTTCTTC. Translating it yields CTSSHGTPGAEQFF.

V and J are TRBV7-2 and TRBJ2-5; D uncertain. The ends were cut back, 5 bases at V and 5 bases at J, with 12 bases in the middle. The CDR3 contains 13 residues. Looked up from germline, CDR1 is SGHTA and CDR2 is FQGNSA. The chain's CDR3 is CASSRAAGETQYF. CDR3 in DNA: TGTGCCAGCAGCCGCGCGGCCGGGGAGACCCAGTACTTC.

In the case of this clone: The junction departs from the called germline gene at one end, perhaps through a read error. This chain links TRBV7-9 with TRBJ1-2; D call uncertain. The CDR3 is 8 amino acids. The germline V gene encodes CDR1 SEHNR and CDR2 FQNEAQ (reference sequence). This CDR3 is CASSFFAF. CDR3 nucleotide sequence: TGTGCCAGCAGCTTCTTTGCCTTC.

This clone was seen a single time. The V call is TRBV2, the J call TRBJ1-6; D might be TRBD1 (6 bases). The CDR3 is 17 residues long. Trimming cost V 5 bases and J 2 bases, with 16 bases left between them. The V gene's germline CDR1 is SNHLY and CDR2 FYNNEI. The CDR3 loop is CASSSQGPSTYNSPLHF. The CDR3 DNA reads TGTGCCAGCAGTTCTCAGGGGCCCAGTACCTATAATTCACCCCTCCACTTT.

The chain joins TRBV19 to TRBJ1-5; maybe TRBD1 (6 bases). The ends were cut back, 5 bases at V and 4 bases at J, with 12 bases in the middle. This CDR3 comprises 14 residues. Germline V lookup: CDR1 LNHDA, CDR2 SQIVND (reference sequence). The CDR3 DNA follows: TGTGCCAGTAGTTTCGGCAGGGGAAATCAGCCCCAGCATTTT. Residues: CASSFGRGNQPQHF.

This rearrangement joins TRBV7-6 to TRBJ1-5; D is possibly TRBD1 (6 bases). CDR1 and CDR2 from the germline V gene are SGHVS and FNYEAQ. V was pared by 0 bases and J by 3 bases, with 12 bases between. CDR3 length: 16 residues. CDR3 residues: CASSLAAGEVNQPQHF. The DNA of the CDR3 is TGTGCCAGCAGCTTAGCGGCAGGGGAAGTCAATCAGCCCCAGCATTTT.

The chain employs TRBV11-3 and TRBJ2-2; 8 nucleotides agree with TRBD1. Per germline, CDR1 SGHNT and CDR2 YENEEA. This CDR3 contains 14 residues. The V and J ends lost 1 base and 5 bases, in that order; junction bases with no gene match: 0. CDR3 amino acids: CASSLGQGTGELFF. The CDR3 nucleotides read TGTGCCAGCAGCTTAGGACAGGGGACCGGGGAGCTGTTTTTT.

J is TRBJ2-3 and V is TRBV2; unclear D gene. V was trimmed by 2 bases and J by 8 bases, leaving 11 bases between them. CDR1 and CDR2 (germline): SNHLY, FYNNEI. The CDR3 has 13 residues. CDR3 coding DNA: TGTGCCAGCAGTGAATATGAATCGGGTACGCAGTATTTT. This gives the protein CASSEYESGTQYF.

The chain links TRBV18 to TRBJ1-2, with 9 bases fitting TRBD1. The CDR3 covers 16 residues. Germline assignment: CDR1 KGHSH and CDR2 LQKENI. The ends lost 0 bases at V and 4 bases at J; junction bases unmatched: 6. The CDR3 sequence: CASSPPSKQGAYGYTF. The CDR3, as DNA: TGTGCCAGCTCACCACCTTCGAAACAGGGGGCCTATGGCTACACCTTC.

This clone was seen just once. The rearrangement links TRBV10-3 to TRBJ2-4; a possible D gene is TRBD2 (5 bases). V was cut by 0 bases and J by 0 bases, with 6 bases left in between. This CDR3 spans 15 amino acids. Looked up from germline, CDR1 is ENHRY and CDR2 is SYGVKD. The CDR3 DNA sequence: TGTGCCATCAGTGAGTCAGGACTAGCCAAAAACATTCAGTACTTC. It encodes CAISESGLAKNIQYF.

The chain employs TRBV5-4 and TRBJ2-6; a weak D match, TRBD2 (7 bases). CDR3 length: 17 amino acids. Trimming cost V 0 bases and J 4 bases, with 14 bases left between them. From germline, CDR1 is SGHNT and CDR2 YYREEE (reference sequence). The CDR3 DNA follows: TGTGCCAGCAGCTTGGATGCGGGGGCGGAAGGGGCCAACGTCCTGACTTTC. This sequence encodes CASSLDAGAEGANVLTF.

The V and J genes are TRBV5-5 and TRBJ2-2; the match to TRBD2 covers 13 bases. From germline, CDR1 is SGHKS and CDR2 YYEKEE (reference sequence). The CDR3 consists of 15 residues. J gave up 4 bases and V 5 bases, and 2 bases lay outside the gene matches. As DNA, the CDR3 is TGTGCCAGCAGAGGACTAGCGGGGGTCACCGGGGAGCTGTTTTTT. The encoded protein is CASRGLAGVTGELFF.

This chain connects TRBV2 to TRBJ2-2; 9 bases are a match to TRBD1. The junction had 8 bases not matched to a gene; V was cut back by 8 bases and J by 4 bases. Germline V gene sequence: CDR1 SNHLY, CDR2 FYNNEI. The CDR3 has 15 amino acids. In nucleotides, the CDR3 is TGTGCCAGCCTTCCCGGGACAGGGTTCACCGGGGAGCTGTTTTTT. This sequence encodes CASLPGTGFTGELFF. Using reference TRBV2 and TRBJ2-2 for the parts outside the CDR3, the full variable domain is EPEVTQTPSHQVTQMGQEVILRCVPISNHLYFYWYRQILGQKVEFLVSFYNNEISEKSEIFDDQFSVERPDGSNFTLKIRSTKLEDSAMYFCASLPGTGFTGELFFGEGSRLTVL.

The chain carries TRBV15 and TRBJ1-1; no clear D gene. The V and J ends lost 1 base and 1 base respectively, with 7 bases between them. CDR1 and CDR2 (germline): LNHNV, YYDKDF (reference sequence). This CDR3 region has 14 residues. CDR3 amino acids: CATSRAAGNTEAFF. CDR3 bases: TGTGCCACCAGCAGAGCGGCAGGGAACACTGAAGCTTTCTTT.

The chain employs TRBV6-5 and TRBJ2-6; D is ambiguous. This CDR3 comprises 14 residues. Trimming shortened V by 4 bases and J by 2 bases, and 6 bases separated the two germline ends. The germline gives CDR1 MNHEY, CDR2 SVGAGI. The CDR3 is CASSSRAGANVLTF. CDR3 bases: TGTGCCAGCAGTTCTCGAGCTGGGGCCAACGTCCTGACTTTC.

J is TRBJ1-2 and V is TRBV30; 7 bases agree with TRBD1. CDR1 GTSNPN and CDR2 SVGIG come from the germline V gene (reference sequence). There are 14 residues in the CDR3. Trimming removed 1 base from V and 6 bases from J; junction bases left unmatched: 8. CDR3 loop: CAWSGNTGVDGYTF. For the CDR3, the DNA is TGTGCCTGGAGTGGGAATACAGGGGTAGATGGCTACACCTTC. The whole variable domain, filled in from reference TRBV30 and TRBJ1-2, reads SQTIHQWPATLVQPVGSPLSLECTVEGTSNPNLYWYRQAAGRGLQLLFYSVGIGQISSEVPQNLSASRPQDRQFILSSKKLLLSDSGFYLCAWSGNTGVDGYTFGSGTRLTVV.

This chain links TRBV10-2 with TRBJ1-6; D may be TRBD1 (5 bases). This CDR3 region has 15 residues. The ends were cut back, 5 bases at V and 2 bases at J, with 10 bases in the middle. CDR1 and CDR2 from the germline V gene are WSHSY and SAAADI. CDR3 region: CASSLTETYNSPLHF. CDR3 nucleotides: TGCGCCAGCAGTCTGACAGAGACCTATAATTCACCCCTCCACTTT.

The rearrangement joins TRBV9 to TRBJ2-7, with TRBD2 matching 7 bases. Germline V gene sequence: CDR1 SGDLS, CDR2 YYNGEE. V trimming: 1 base; J trimming: 7 bases; junction bases outside the gene matches: 5. The CDR3 extends over 13 amino acids. The CDR3 DNA follows: TGTGCCAGCAGCGTAAGGTGGGAGGGAGAGCAGTACTTC. As protein: CASSVRWEGEQYF.

The chain has TRBV7-9 and TRBJ1-2; tentative D call: TRBD1 (5 bases). Trimming stripped 5 bases from V and 2 bases from J, with 12 bases between. This CDR3 is built from 14 residues. The germline V gene encodes CDR1 SEHNR and CDR2 FQNEAQ (reference sequence). The CDR3 sequence is CASSPSGGNYGYTF. The CDR3 nucleotides are TGTGCCAGCAGCCCCAGCGGGGGGAACTATGGCTACACCTTC.

The chain couples TRBV25-1 to TRBJ1-4, with TRBD1 matching over 10 bases. J gave up 7 bases and V 1 base, and 3 bases lay outside the gene matches. CDR3 length: 15 amino acids. Germline CDR1 and CDR2: MGHDK and SYGVNS. DNA for the CDR3: TGTGCCAGCAGTGAATGGGACAGGGGTGGTGAAAAACTGTTTTTT. Translating gives CASSEWDRGGEKLFF.

The chain recombines TRBV19 with TRBJ1-4, with 7 bases lining up with TRBD1. The CDR3 is 16 residues long. The V and J ends lost 5 bases and 4 bases, in that order; junction bases with no gene match: 10. The germline gives CDR1 LNHDA, CDR2 SQIVND (reference sequence). The CDR3 here is CASSHPSDRNNEKLFF. The CDR3 nucleotides read TGTGCCAGTAGTCACCCCTCGGACAGGAATAATGAAAAACTGTTTTTT. Full variable domain (missing parts from reference TRBV19 and TRBJ1-4): DGGITQSPKYLFRKEGQNVTLSCEQNLNHDAMYWYRQDPGQGLRLIYYSQIVNDFQKGDIAEGYSVSREKKESFPLTVTSAQKNPTAFYLCASSHPSDRNNEKLFFGSGTQLSVL.

The gene calls are TRBV3-1 (or the pseudogene TRBV3-2) and TRBJ1-1; D gene unclear. Germline CDR1 is LGHDT and CDR2 is YNNKEL (reference sequence). Trimming stripped 1 base from V and 8 bases from J, with 11 bases between. This CDR3 is 13 amino acids long. The chain's CDR3 is CASSQVGGREAFF. The CDR3 DNA sequence: TGTGCCAGCAGCCAAGTAGGCGGGCGAGAAGCTTTCTTT.

A single count supports this clone. This chain uses TRBV15 with TRBJ1-2; unclear D gene. The V end was cut by 4 bases, the J end by 4 bases, with 7 bases between. Germline-derived CDR1 and CDR2 are LNHNV and YYDKDF (reference sequence). The CDR3 is 12 residues long. CDR3: CATSNQAYGYTF. The CDR3 DNA reads as TGTGCCACCAGCAATCAGGCCTATGGCTACACCTTC.

The J gene is TRBJ2-5, the V gene TRBV30, with D unclear. The CDR3 runs to 13 residues. CDR1 is GTSNPN and CDR2 is SVGIG in the germline V gene (reference sequence). V was trimmed by 0 bases and J by 4 bases, leaving 9 bases between them. For the CDR3, the DNA is TGTGCCTGGAGTGTACGTGGGCCAGAGACCCAGTACTTC. Residues: CAWSVRGPETQYF.

The chain combines TRBV6-5 with TRBJ2-6; D possibly corresponds to TRBD2 (5 bases). Trimming stripped 6 bases from V and 2 bases from J, with 8 bases between. This CDR3 is built from 14 residues. CDR1 and CDR2 (germline): MNHEY, SVGAGI. For the CDR3, the DNA is TGTGCCAGCAGCGGGGTAGCTGGGGCCAACGTCCTGACTTTC. Encoded protein: CASSGVAGANVLTF.